Listed below are T cell receptor beta chains from one sample, sequenced in a study of T cell repertoires in cytomegalovirus infection. Each CDR3 protein is one row after TCRdb ran MiXCR on the reads. This sample has approximately 270,000 distinct CDR3 sequences, with less than 25% found just once. Their antigen targets remain unknown. The sequences come from cultured PBMCs, collected from culture after CMV antigen stimulation. The receptors were gathered from a human donor in good health (CMV status not recorded). Some clones in this sample may be carry-over from other donors' samples. CDR3s include the opening cysteine and the closing phenylalanine or tryptophan. The order of the fields is V gene, clone size, J gene, D gene, CDR3 DNA, CDR3 protein. D genes are given only for firm matches. For some rows the clone size is stated as once, few or many, or as a class when expanded; others skip it.

v_gene: TRBV7-8
abundance: many
j_gene: TRBJ1-5
d_gene: NA
CDR3nt: TGTGCCAGCAGCCCGGGACGGAGCAATCAGCCCCAGCATTTT
CDR3aa: CASSPGRSNQPQHF

v_gene: TRBV19
abundance: NA
j_gene: TRBJ1-2
d_gene: TRBD1
CDR3nt: TGTGCCAGTACCCCAGGGACAGGGAAGGGCGGCTACACCTTC
CDR3aa: CASTPGTGKGGYTF

v_gene: TRBV6-2/TRBV6-3
abundance: NA
j_gene: TRBJ2-1
d_gene: TRBD2
CDR3nt: TGTGCCAGCAGTTACGCCGGACTAGCGACCTACAATGAGCAGTTCTTC
CDR3aa: CASSYAGLATYNEQFF

v_gene: TRBV11-1
abundance: many
j_gene: TRBJ2-7
d_gene: NA
CDR3nt: TGTGCCAGCAGCTTATCTGATGGGGGTTACGAGCAGTACTTC
CDR3aa: CASSLSDGGYEQYF

v_gene: TRBV19
abundance: many
j_gene: TRBJ2-2
d_gene: NA
CDR3nt: TGTGCCAGTAGTACAGGGATCGGGGAGCTGTTTTTT
CDR3aa: CASSTGIGELFF

v_gene: TRBV20-1
abundance: NA
j_gene: TRBJ1-5
d_gene: TRBD1
CDR3nt: TGCAGTGCTAGATACGGACAGGGGAGCAATCAGCCCCAGCATTTT
CDR3aa: CSARYGQGSNQPQHF

v_gene: TRBV11-2
abundance: NA
j_gene: TRBJ2-3
d_gene: TRBD2
CDR3nt: TGTGCCAGCAGCTGGACGGGACTAGCGGGAGCTGTGGATACGCAGTATTTT
CDR3aa: CASSWTGLAGAVDTQYF

v_gene: TRBV7-2
abundance: many
j_gene: TRBJ1-3
d_gene: NA
CDR3nt: TGTGCCAGCAGCTTAGCACAGGTCTCTGGAAACACCATATATTTT
CDR3aa: CASSLAQVSGNTIYF

v_gene: TRBV7-2
abundance: many
j_gene: TRBJ2-1
d_gene: NA
CDR3nt: TGTGCCAGCCGTGGGAGGTATGAGCAGTTCTTC
CDR3aa: CASRGRYEQFF

v_gene: TRBV2
abundance: NA
j_gene: TRBJ1-2
d_gene: NA
CDR3nt: TGTGCCAGCAGTGAAGGAGAGTATGGCTACACCTTC
CDR3aa: CASSEGEYGYTF